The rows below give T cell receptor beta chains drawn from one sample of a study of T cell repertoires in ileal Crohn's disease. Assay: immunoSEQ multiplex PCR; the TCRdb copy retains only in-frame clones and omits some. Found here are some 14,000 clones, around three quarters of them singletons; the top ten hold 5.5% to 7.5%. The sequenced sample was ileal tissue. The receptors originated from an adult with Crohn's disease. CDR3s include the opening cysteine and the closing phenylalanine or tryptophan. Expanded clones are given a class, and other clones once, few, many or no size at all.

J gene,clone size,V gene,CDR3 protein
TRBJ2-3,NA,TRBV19,CASSTPGQASTDTQYF
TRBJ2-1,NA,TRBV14,CASSLKVGVEQFF
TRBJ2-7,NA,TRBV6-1,CASSEQSGSYEQYF
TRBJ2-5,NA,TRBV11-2,CASSPGVGTSGDQETQYF
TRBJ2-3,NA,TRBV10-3,CAISFKDDTQYF
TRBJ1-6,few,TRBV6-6,CASRAGTSQPSPLHF
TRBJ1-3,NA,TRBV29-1,CSVVPGTEGGNTIYF
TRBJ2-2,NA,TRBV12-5,CASGHSIGTGELFF
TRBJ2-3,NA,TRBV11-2,CASSFWRGRADTQYF
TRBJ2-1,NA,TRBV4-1,CASSHPLGGQLWNEQFF
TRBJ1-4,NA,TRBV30,CAWSALYSEKLFF
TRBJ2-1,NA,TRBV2,CASTGTSGAWEQFF
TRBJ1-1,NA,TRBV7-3,CASSSQRDTEAFF
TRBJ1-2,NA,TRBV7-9,CASSPTGSDGYTF
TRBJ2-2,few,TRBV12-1,CASSFEKGQGYNTGELFF
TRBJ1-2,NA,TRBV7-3,CASSPHSAGWSGYTF
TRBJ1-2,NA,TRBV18,CASSPQGGYGYTF
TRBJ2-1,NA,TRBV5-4,CASSEGQGYNEQFF
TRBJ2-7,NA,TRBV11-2,CASRGLMGITYEQYF
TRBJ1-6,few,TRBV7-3,CASSSTGPNSPLHF
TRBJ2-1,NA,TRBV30,CAWMRLGLAGFNEQFF
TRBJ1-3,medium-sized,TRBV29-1,CSVEAGPSGNTIYF
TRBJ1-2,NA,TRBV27,CASSLADRGYGYTF
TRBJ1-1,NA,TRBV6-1,CASSARQGASTEAFF
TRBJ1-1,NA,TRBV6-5,CASELYTEAFF
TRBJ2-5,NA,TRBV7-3,CASSLGSGGSRETQYF
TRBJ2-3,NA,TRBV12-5,CASGLAQLAGGITDTQYF
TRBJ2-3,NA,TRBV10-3,CAIRDRVATTDTQYF
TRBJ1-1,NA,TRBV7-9,CASTQDGLGGTEAFF
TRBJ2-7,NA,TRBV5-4,CASSGDIRSYEQYF
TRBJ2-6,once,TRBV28,CASSIGGSGANVLTF
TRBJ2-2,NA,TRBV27,CASRVRGALIGELFF
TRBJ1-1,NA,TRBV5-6,CASSLASVNRRTEAFF
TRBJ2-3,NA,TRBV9,CASSVSPDSTDTQYF
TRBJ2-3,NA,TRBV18,CASSPPTFGTPDTQYF
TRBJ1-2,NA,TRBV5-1,CASSLAGLRDGYTF
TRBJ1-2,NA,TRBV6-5,CASSSDFNYGYTF
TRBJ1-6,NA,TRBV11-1,CASSLRGVNSPLHF
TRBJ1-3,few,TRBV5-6,CASSKGTGLFSLSGNTIYF
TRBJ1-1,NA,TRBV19,CASSPGQLINTEAFF
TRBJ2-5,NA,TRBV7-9,CASSLNDGRETQYF
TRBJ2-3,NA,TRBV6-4,CASSIGAKGTDTQYF
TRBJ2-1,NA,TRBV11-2,CASSLGVPRDEQFF
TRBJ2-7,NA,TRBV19,CASRVAGGKYEQYF
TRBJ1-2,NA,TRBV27,CASSLRGANYGYTF
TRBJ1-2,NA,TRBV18,CASSPLLAGGHGYTF
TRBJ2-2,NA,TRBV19,CAIGTSGTGELFF
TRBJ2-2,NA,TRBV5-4,CASSRVEGSDTGELFF
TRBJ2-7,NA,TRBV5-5,CASSLVRAFSYEQYF
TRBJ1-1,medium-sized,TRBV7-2,CASRISPWGSEAFF
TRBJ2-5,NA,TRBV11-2,CASRISRYQETQYF
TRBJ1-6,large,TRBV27,CASSPVREGSPLHF
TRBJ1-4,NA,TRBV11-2,CASSPVGGNEKLFF
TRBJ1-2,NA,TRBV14,CASSQDREGFWGYTF
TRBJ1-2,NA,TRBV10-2,CASSESGDNYGYTF
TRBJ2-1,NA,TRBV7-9,CASSSPEGGYNEQFF